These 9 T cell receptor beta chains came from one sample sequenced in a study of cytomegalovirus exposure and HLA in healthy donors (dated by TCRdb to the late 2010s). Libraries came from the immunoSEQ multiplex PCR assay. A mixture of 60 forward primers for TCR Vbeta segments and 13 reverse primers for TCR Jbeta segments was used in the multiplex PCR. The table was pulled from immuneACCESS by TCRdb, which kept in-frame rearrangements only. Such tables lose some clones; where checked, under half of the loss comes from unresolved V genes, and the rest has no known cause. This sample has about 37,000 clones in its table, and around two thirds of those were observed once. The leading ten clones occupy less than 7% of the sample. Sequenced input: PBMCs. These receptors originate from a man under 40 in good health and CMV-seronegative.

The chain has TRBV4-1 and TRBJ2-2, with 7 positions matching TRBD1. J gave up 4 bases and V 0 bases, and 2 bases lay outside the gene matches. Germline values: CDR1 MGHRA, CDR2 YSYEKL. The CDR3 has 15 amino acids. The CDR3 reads CASSQDNRGTGELFF. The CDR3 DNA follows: TGCGCCAGCAGCCAAGATAACAGGGGCACCGGGGAGCTGTTTTTT.

The CDR3 protein is CASNRAAGMNTEAFF. The CDR3, as DNA: TGCGCCAGCAATAGGGCCGCAGGGATGAACACTGAAGCTTTCTTT. The chain uses TRBV5-1 and TRBJ1-1, with D tentatively TRBD1 (5 bases). The CDR3 is made up of 15 amino acids. The ends were cut back, 6 bases at V and 0 bases at J, with 15 bases in the middle. Per germline, CDR1 SGHRS and CDR2 YFSETQ.

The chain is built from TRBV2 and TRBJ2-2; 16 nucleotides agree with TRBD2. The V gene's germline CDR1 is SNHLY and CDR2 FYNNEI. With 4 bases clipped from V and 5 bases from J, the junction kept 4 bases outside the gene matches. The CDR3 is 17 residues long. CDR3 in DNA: TGTGCCAGCAGTGCGGGGACTAGCGGGAGGGGAACCGGGGAGCTGTTTTTT. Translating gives CASSAGTSGRGTGELFF.

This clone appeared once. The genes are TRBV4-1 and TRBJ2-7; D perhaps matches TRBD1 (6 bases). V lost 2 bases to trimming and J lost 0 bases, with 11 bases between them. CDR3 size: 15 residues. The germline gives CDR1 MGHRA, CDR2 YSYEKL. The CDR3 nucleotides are TGCGCCAGCAGCCAAACAGGGTCCAGCTCCTACGAGCAGTACTTC. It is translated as CASSQTGSSSYEQYF.

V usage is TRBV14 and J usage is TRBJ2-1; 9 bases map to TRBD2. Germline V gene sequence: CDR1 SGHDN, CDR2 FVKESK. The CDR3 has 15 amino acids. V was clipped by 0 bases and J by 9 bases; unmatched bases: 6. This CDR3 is CASSQDGGRESEQFF. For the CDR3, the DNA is TGTGCCAGCAGCCAAGACGGCGGGAGGGAAAGTGAGCAGTTCTTC. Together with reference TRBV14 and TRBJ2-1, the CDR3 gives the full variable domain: EAGVTQFPSHSVIEKGQTVTLRCDPISGHDNLYWYRRVMGKEIKFLLHFVKESKQDESGMPNNRFLAERTGGTYSTLKVQPAELEDSGVYFCASSQDGGRESEQFFGPGTRLTVL.

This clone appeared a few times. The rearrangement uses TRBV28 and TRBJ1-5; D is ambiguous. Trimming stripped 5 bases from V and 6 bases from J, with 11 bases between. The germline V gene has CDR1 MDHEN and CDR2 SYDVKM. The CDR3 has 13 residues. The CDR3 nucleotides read TGTGCCAGCAGTCCGGGTTGGGTTCAGCCCCAGCATTTT. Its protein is CASSPGWVQPQHF.

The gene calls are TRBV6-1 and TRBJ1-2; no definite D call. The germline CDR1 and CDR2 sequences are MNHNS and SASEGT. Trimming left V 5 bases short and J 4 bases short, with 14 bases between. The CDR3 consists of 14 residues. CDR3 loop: CASSSGIPPYGYTF. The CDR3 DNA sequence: TGTGCCAGCAGTTCCGGGATACCACCCTATGGCTACACCTTC.

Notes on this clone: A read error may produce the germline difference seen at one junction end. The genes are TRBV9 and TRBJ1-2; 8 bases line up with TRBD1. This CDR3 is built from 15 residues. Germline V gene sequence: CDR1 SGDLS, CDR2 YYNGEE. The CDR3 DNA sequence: TGTGCCAGCAGCGGCTCCGACAGGGGAAACTATGGCTACCCCTTC. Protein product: CASSGSDRGNYGYPF.

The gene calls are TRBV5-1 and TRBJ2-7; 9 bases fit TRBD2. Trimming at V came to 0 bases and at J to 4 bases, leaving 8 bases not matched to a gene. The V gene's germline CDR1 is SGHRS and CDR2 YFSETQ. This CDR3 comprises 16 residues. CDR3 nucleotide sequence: TGCGCCAGCAGCTTGGTCGGGGTAGCGGGAGAGTACGAGCAGTACTTC. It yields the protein CASSLVGVAGEYEQYF. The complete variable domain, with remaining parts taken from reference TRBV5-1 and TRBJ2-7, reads KAGVTQTPRYLIKTRGQQVTLSCSPISGHRSVSWYQQTPGQGLQFLFEYFSETQRNKGNFPGRFSGRQFSNSRSEMNVSTLELGDSALYLCASSLVGVAGEYEQYFGPGTRLTVT.